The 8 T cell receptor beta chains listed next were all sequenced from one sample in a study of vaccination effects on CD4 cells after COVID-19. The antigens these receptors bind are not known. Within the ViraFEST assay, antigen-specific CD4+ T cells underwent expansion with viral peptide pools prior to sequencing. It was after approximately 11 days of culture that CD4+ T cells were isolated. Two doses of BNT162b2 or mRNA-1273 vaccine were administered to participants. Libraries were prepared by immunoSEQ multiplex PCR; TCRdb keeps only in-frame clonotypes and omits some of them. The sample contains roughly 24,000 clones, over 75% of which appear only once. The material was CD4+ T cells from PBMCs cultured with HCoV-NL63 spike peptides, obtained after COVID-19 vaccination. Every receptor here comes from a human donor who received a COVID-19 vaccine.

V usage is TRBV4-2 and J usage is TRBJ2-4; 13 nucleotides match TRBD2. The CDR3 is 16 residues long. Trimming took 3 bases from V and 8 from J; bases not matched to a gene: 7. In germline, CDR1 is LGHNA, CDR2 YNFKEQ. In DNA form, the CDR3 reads TGTGCCAGCAGCCAGGGACTAGCGGGATCCGGGGACATTCAGTACTTC. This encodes CASSQGLAGSGDIQYF.

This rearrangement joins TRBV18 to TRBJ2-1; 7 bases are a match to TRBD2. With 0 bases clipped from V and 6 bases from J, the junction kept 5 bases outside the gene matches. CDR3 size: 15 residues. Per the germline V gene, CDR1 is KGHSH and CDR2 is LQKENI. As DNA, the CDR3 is TGTGCCAGCTCACCACCTGTCAGCGGGGCCAATGAGCAGTTCTTC. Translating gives CASSPPVSGANEQFF.

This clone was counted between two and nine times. CDR3 protein: CASSPRMAGFKDTEAFF. CDR3 bases: TGTGCCAGCTCACCAAGGATGGCAGGGTTTAAGGACACTGAAGCTTTCTTT. The chain employs TRBV18 and TRBJ1-1; a possible D gene is TRBD1 (5 bases). This CDR3 is built from 17 residues. The V gene's germline CDR1 is KGHSH and CDR2 LQKENI. V gave up 2 bases and J gave up 3 bases, with 19 bases separating them.

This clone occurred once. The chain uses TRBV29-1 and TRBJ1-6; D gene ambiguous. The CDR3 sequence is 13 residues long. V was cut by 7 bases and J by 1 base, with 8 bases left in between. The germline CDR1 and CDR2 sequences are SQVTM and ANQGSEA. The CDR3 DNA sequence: TGCAGCGCAAGGGAATCCTATAATTCACCCCTCCACTTT. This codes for CSARESYNSPLHF.

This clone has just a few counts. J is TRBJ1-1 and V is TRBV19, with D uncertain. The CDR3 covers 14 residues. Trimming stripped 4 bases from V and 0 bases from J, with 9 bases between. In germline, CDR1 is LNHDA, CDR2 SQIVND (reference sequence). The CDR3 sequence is CASSSQLMNTEAFF. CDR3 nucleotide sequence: TGTGCCAGTAGTAGTCAGCTAATGAACACTGAAGCTTTCTTT.

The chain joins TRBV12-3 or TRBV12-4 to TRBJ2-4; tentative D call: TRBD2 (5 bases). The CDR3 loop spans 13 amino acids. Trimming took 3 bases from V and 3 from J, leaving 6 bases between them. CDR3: CASSLEVKNIQYF. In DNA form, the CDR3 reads TGTGCCAGCAGTTTGGAGGTCAAAAACATTCAGTACTTC.

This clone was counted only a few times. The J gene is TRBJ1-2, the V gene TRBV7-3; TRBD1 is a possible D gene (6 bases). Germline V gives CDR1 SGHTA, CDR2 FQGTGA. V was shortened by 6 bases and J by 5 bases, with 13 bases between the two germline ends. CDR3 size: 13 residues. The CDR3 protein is CASSQDSPYGYTF. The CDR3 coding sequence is TGTGCCAGCAGTCAGGACAGTCCTTATGGCTACACCTTC.

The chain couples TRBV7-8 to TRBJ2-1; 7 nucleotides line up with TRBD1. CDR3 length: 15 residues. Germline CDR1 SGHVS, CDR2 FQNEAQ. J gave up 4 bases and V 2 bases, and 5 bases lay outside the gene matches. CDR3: CASSLIGGDYNEQFF. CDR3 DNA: TGTGCCAGCAGCTTAATAGGGGGCGATTACAATGAGCAGTTCTTC. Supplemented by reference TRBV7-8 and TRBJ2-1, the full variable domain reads GAGVSQSPRYKVAKRGQDVALRCDPISGHVSLFWYQQALGQGPEFLTYFQNEAQLDKSGLPSDRFFAERPEGSVSTLKIQRTQQEDSAVYLCASSLIGGDYNEQFFGPGTRLTVL.